In this sample, the clone carrying this T cell receptor (beta chain) turned up many times. Given a much more abundant clone one base away, this may be a read error. Within the sample, other DNA sequences also encode this same CDR3. This specimen belongs to a study of metastatic and nonmetastatic thyroid tumors. TCRdb reprocessed the PCR reads via MiXCR. The sample includes under 40,000 clones, around 15% of them seen just once. Each patient went into thyroid surgery without having received any treatment. The sequencing input was blood. This receptor was identified in a female donor with papillary thyroid cancer or a benign thyroid nodule (not recorded which). Some clones in this sample may be carry-over from other donors' samples.

The CDR3 DNA sequence: TGTGCCTCCCCGGTGCACACCGGGGAACTGTTTTTT. This codes for CASPVHTGELFF. This chain connects TRBV30 to TRBJ2-2; tentatively, D is TRBD2 (5 bases). CDR3 size: 12 residues. CDR1 is GTSNPN and CDR2 is SVGIG in the germline V gene (reference sequence).